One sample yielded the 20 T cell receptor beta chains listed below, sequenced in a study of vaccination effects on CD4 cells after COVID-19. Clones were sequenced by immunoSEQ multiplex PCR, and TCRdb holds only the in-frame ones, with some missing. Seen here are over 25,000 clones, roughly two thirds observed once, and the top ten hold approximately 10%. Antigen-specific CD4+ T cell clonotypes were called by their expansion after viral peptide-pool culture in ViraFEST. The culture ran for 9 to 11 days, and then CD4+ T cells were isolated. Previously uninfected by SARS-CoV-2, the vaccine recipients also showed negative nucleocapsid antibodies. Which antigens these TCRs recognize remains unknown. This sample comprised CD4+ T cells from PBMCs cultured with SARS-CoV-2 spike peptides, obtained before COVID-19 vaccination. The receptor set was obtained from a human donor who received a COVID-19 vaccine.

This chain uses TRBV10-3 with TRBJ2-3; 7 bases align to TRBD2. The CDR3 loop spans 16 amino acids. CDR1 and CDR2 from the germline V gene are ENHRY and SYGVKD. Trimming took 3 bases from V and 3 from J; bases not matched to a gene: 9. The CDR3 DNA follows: TGTGCCATCAGTGACATTGGGGCGGGGGAGACAGATACGCAGTATTTT. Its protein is CAISDIGAGETDTQYF.

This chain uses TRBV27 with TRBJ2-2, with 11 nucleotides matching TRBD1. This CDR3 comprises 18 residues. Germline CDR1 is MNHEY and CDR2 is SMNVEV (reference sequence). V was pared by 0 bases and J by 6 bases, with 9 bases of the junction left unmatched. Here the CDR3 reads CASSLSGQGAVFSGELFF. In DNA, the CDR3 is TGTGCCAGCAGTTTATCAGGACAGGGGGCTGTTTTTTCCGGGGAGCTGTTTTTT.

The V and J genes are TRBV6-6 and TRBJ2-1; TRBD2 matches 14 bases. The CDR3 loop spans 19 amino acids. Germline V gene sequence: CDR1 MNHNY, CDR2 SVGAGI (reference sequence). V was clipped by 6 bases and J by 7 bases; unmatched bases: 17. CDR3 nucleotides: TGTGCCAGCAGCTCCCTTCCCGGGACTAGCGGGAGTTCGGGGAATGAGCAGTTCTTC. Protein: CASSSLPGTSGSSGNEQFF.

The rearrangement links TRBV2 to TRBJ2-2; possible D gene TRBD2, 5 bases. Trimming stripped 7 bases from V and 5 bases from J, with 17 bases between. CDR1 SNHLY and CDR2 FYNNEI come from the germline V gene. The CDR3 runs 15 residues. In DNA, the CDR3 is TGTGCCAGCAACCAGGAAGCGGCCCTTACCGGGGAGCTGTTTTTT. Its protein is CASNQEAALTGELFF. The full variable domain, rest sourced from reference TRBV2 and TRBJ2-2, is EPEVTQTPSHQVTQMGQEVILRCVPISNHLYFYWYRQILGQKVEFLVSFYNNEISEKSEIFDDQFSVERPDGSNFTLKIRSTKLEDSAMYFCASNQEAALTGELFFGEGSRLTVL.

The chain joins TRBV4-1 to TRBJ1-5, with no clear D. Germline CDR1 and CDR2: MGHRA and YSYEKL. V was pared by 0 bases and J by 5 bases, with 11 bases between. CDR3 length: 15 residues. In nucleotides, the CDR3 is TGCGCCAGCAGCCAAGAGTTCGGTCGGGATCAGCCCCAGCATTTT. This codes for CASSQEFGRDQPQHF.

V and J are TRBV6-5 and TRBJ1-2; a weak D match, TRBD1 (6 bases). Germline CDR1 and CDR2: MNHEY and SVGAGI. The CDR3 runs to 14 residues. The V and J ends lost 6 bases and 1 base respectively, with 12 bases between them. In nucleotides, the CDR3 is TGTGCCAGCAGACAACAGGGTCGTAACTATGGCTACACCTTC. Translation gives CASRQQGRNYGYTF.

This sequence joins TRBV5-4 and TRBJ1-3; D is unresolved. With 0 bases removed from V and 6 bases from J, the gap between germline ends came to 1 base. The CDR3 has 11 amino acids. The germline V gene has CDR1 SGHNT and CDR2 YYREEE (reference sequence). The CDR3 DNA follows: TGTGCCAGCAGCTTGGAAAACACCATATATTTT. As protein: CASSLENTIYF.

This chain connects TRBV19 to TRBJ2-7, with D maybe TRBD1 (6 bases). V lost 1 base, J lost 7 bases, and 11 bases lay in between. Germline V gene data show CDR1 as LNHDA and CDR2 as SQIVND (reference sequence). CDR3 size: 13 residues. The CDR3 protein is CASSIAPQGEQYF. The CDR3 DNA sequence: TGTGCCAGTAGTATAGCCCCACAGGGTGAGCAGTACTTC.

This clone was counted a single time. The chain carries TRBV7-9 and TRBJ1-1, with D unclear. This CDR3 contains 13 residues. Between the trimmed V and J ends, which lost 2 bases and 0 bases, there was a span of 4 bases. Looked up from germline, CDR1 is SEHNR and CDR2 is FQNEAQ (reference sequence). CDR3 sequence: CASSLRLNTEAFF. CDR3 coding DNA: TGTGCCAGCAGCTTACGGCTGAACACTGAAGCTTTCTTT.

CDR3 nucleotides: TGTGCCAGCAAACAGGGGGCTGGTGGGGCCAACGTCCTGACTTTC. Protein: CASKQGAGGANVLTF. The V and J genes are TRBV18 and TRBJ2-6; TRBD1 matches 9 bases. Germline V gene lookup returns CDR1 KGHSH and CDR2 LQKENI. The CDR3 length is 15 residues. The J segment lost 3 bases and the V segment lost 8 bases, leaving 5 bases of the junction unmatched.

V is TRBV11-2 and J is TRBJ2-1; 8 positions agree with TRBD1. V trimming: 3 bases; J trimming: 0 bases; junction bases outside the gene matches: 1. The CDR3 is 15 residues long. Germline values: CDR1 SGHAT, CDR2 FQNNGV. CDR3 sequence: CASSFDRGSYNEQFF. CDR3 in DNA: TGTGCCAGCAGCTTCGACAGGGGCTCCTACAATGAGCAGTTCTTC.

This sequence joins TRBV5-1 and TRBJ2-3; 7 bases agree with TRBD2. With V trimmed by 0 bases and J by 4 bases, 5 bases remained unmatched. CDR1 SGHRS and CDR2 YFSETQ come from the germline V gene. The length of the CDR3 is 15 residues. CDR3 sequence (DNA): TGCGCCAGCAGCTTGGGTGGCGGGAGTGCAGATACGCAGTATTTT. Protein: CASSLGGGSADTQYF. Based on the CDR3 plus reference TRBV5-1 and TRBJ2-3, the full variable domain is KAGVTQTPRYLIKTRGQQVTLSCSPISGHRSVSWYQQTPGQGLQFLFEYFSETQRNKGNFPGRFSGRQFSNSRSEMNVSTLELGDSALYLCASSLGGGSADTQYFGPGTRLTVL.

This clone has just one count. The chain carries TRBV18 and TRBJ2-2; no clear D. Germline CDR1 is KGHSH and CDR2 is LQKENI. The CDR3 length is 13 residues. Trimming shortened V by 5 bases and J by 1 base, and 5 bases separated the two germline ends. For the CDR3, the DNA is TGTGCCAGCTCAAACCAGAACACCGGGGAGCTGTTTTTT. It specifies CASSNQNTGELFF.

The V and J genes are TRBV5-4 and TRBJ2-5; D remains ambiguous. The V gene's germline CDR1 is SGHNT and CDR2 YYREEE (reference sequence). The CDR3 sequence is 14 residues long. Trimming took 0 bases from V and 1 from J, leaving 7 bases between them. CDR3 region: CASSLEQTQETQYF. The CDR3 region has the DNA TGTGCCAGCAGCTTGGAACAGACCCAAGAGACCCAGTACTTC.

The CDR3: CASSQEGTGSAYGYTF. The CDR3 nucleotides are TGCGCCAGCAGCCAAGAGGGGACAGGGAGCGCCTATGGCTACACCTTC. The chain is built from TRBV4-1 and TRBJ1-2, with 9 bases matching TRBD1. V gave up 0 bases and J gave up 4 bases; unmatched junction bases: 6. This CDR3 is 16 amino acids long. Per the germline V gene, CDR1 is MGHRA and CDR2 is YSYEKL.

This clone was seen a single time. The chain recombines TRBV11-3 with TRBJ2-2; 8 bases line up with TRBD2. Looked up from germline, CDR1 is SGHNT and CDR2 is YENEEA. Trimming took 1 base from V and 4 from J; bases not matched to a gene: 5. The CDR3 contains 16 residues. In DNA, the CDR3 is TGTGCCAGCAGCTTAGCGGGAGGGCCGCTCACCGGGGAGCTGTTTTTT. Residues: CASSLAGGPLTGELFF.

The CDR3 protein is CASSQGPSRDSPKGETQYF. CDR3 nucleotides: TGCGCCAGCAGCCAAGGGCCTTCCCGGGACAGCCCCAAGGGAGAGACCCAGTACTTC. This chain links TRBV4-1 with TRBJ2-5, with 7 bases lining up with TRBD1. The ends lost 1 base at V and 4 bases at J; junction bases unmatched: 18. Germline V gene data show CDR1 as MGHRA and CDR2 as YSYEKL. The CDR3 is made up of 19 amino acids.

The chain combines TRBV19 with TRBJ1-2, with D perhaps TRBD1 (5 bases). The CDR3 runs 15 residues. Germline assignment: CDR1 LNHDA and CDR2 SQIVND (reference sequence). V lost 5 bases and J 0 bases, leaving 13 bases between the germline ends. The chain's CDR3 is CASSHPGHANYGYTF. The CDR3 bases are TGTGCCAGTAGTCACCCAGGACACGCTAACTATGGCTACACCTTC. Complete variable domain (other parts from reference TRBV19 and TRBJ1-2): DGGITQSPKYLFRKEGQNVTLSCEQNLNHDAMYWYRQDPGQGLRLIYYSQIVNDFQKGDIAEGYSVSREKKESFPLTVTSAQKNPTAFYLCASSHPGHANYGYTFGSGTRLTVV.

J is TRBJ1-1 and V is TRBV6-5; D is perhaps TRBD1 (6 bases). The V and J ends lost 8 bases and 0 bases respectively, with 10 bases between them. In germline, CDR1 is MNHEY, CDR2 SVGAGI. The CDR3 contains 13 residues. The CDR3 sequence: CASRTDLNTEAFF. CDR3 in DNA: TGTGCCAGCCGGACAGACTTGAACACTGAAGCTTTCTTT.

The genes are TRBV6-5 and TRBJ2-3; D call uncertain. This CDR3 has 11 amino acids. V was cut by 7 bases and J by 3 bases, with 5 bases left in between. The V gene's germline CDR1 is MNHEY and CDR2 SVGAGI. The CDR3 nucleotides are TGTGCCAGCACCCAAACAGATACGCAGTATTTT. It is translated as CASTQTDTQYF.